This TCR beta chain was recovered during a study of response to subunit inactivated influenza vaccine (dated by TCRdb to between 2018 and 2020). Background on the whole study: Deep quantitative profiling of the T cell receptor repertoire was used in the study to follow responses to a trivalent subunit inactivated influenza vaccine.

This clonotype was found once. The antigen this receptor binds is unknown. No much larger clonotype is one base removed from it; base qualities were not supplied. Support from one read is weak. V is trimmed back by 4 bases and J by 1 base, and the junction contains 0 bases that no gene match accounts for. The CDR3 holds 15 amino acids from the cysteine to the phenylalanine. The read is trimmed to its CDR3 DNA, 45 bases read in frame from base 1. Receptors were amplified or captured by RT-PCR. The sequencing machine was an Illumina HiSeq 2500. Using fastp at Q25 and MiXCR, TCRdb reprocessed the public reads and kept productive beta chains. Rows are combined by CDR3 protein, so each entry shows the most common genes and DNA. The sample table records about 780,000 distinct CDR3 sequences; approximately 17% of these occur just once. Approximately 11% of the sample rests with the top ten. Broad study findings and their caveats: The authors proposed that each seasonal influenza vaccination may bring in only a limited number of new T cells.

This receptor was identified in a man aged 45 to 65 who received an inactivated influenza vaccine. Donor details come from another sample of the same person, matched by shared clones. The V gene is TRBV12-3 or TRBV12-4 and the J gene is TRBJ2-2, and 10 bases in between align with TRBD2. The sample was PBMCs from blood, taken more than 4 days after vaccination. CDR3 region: CASSSSGRNTGELFF. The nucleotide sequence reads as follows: TGTGCCAGCAGTTCTAGCGGGAGGAACACCGGGGAGCTGTTTTTT.